The next 22 T cell receptor beta chains were all read from a single sample in a study of T cells in localized non-small cell lung cancer. Repertoires were generated with immunoSEQ multiplex PCR, while TCRdb's copy carries only in-frame clones and drops some. The sample yields about 32,000 clones, approximately 91% seen once. Source: peripheral blood mononuclear cells, taken before any cancer treatment. Receptor source: a woman aged 35 to 69 with stage III lung adenocarcinoma.

This chain connects TRBV27 to TRBJ1-1; D is perhaps TRBD1 (6 bases). Germline V CDR1 and CDR2: MNHEY, SMNVEV (reference sequence). CDR3 size: 14 residues. Trimming left V 5 bases short and J 1 base short, with 11 bases between. The CDR3 loop is CASSNRVGNTEAFF. CDR3 sequence (DNA): TGTGCCAGCAGTAACAGGGTGGGGAACACTGAAGCTTTCTTT.

This rearrangement joins TRBV5-1 to TRBJ2-1; the match to TRBD2 covers 15 bases. Germline V CDR1 and CDR2: SGHRS, YFSETQ. The CDR3 sequence is 18 residues long. The trim removed 0 bases at V and 9 bases at J, leaving 10 bases unmatched. CDR3 sequence: CASSLGRIVGLAGGEQFF. DNA of the CDR3: TGCGCCAGCAGCTTGGGAAGAATCGTGGGACTAGCGGGAGGTGAGCAGTTCTTC.

CDR3 sequence (DNA): TGCGCCAGCAGCTTGGGATTAGCGGGGGGAAAGCTGTTTTTT. This gives the protein CASSLGLAGGKLFF. The rearrangement links TRBV5-1 to TRBJ2-2, with 10 nucleotides matching TRBD2. The V gene end was trimmed by 0 bases and the J gene end by 12 bases; junction bases not matched to a gene: 5. CDR3 size: 14 residues. Germline V gene lookup returns CDR1 SGHRS and CDR2 YFSETQ.

This sequence joins TRBV30 and TRBJ1-2; D not resolved. Germline V gives CDR1 GTSNPN, CDR2 SVGIG (reference sequence). This CDR3 has 13 amino acids. In nucleotides, the CDR3 is TGTGCTTTTCAAGGTTCACTTAACTATGGCTACACCTTC. Translating gives CAFQGSLNYGYTF.

The rearrangement uses TRBV28 and TRBJ2-7; 7 positions agree with TRBD2. CDR1 MDHEN and CDR2 SYDVKM come from the germline V gene. V shed 3 bases, J shed 2 bases, and the junction held 4 bases outside the gene matches. The CDR3 consists of 14 residues. The CDR3 bases are TGTGCCAGCAGTTTGGCGGGAGAAACCTACGAGCAGTACTTC. Residues: CASSLAGETYEQYF. The full variable domain, with the rest looked up from reference TRBV28 and TRBJ2-7, is DVKVTQSSRYLVKRTGEKVFLECVQDMDHENMFWYRQDPGLGLRLIYFSYDVKMKEKGDIPEGYSVSREKKERFSLILESASTNQTSMYLCASSLAGETYEQYFGPGTRLTVT.

J is TRBJ1-1 and V is TRBV29-1; no definite D call. Trimming took 5 bases from V and 1 from J, leaving 11 bases between them. The CDR3 has 13 amino acids. Germline CDR1 is SQVTM and CDR2 is ANQGSEA. The CDR3 DNA is TGCAGCGTTCGGCGCGTGGCGAACACTGAAGCTTTCTTT. As protein: CSVRRVANTEAFF.

As concerns this clone: The same CDR3 arises from other DNA sequences in this sample as well. This CDR3 reads CASSVELAANTGELFF. The CDR3, as DNA: TGTGCCAGCAGCGTAGAGCTAGCGGCGAACACCGGGGAGCTGTTTTTT. The chain combines TRBV9 with TRBJ2-2, with TRBD2 identical over 7 bases. Per the germline V gene, CDR1 is SGDLS and CDR2 is YYNGEE. The V gene end was trimmed by 0 bases and the J gene end by 0 bases; junction bases not matched to a gene: 2. The CDR3 spans 16 residues.

The gene calls are TRBV6-5 and TRBJ1-3; D might be TRBD1 (5 bases). Germline CDR1 MNHEY, CDR2 SVGAGI. The V and J ends lost 4 bases and 1 base respectively, with 14 bases between them. The CDR3 runs 16 residues. The CDR3 bases are TGTGCCAGCAGTTTTAACTCGGCAGGGTCTGGAAACACCATATATTTT. Protein sequence: CASSFNSAGSGNTIYF.

The V gene is TRBV11-2, the J gene TRBJ2-3; possible D gene TRBD2, 7 bases. Trimming took 5 bases from V and 5 from J, leaving 17 bases between them. Per the germline V gene, CDR1 is SGHAT and CDR2 is FQNNGV. The CDR3 runs to 15 residues. The CDR3 here is CASSPPGAGEDTQYF. The CDR3, as DNA: TGTGCCAGCAGCCCTCCGGGGGCGGGGGAAGATACGCAGTATTTT.

CDR3 nucleotide sequence: TGTGCCAGCAGTTACTCGATGGCACTCACAAACTATGGCTACACCTTC. Residues: CASSYSMALTNYGYTF. This rearrangement joins TRBV6-6 to TRBJ1-2; D not resolved. This CDR3 is 16 amino acids long. CDR1 is MNHNY and CDR2 is SVGAGI in the germline V gene (reference sequence). Trimming cost V 0 bases and J 2 bases, with 13 bases left between them.

This CDR3 reads CASSRAEAKNIQYF. Here the CDR3 DNA reads TGTGCCAGCAGCCGGGCAGAAGCCAAAAACATTCAGTACTTC. V and J are TRBV6-6 and TRBJ2-4; D uncertain. The CDR3 extends over 14 amino acids. V lost 6 bases, J lost 0 bases, and 9 bases lay in between. The germline CDR1 and CDR2 sequences are MNHNY and SVGAGI (reference sequence).

The chain employs TRBV5-4 and TRBJ2-7; 12 bases are a match to TRBD2. There are 14 residues in the CDR3. Germline V gives CDR1 SGHNT, CDR2 YYREEE (reference sequence). J was trimmed by 7 bases and V by 4 bases; bases with no gene match: 6. Here the CDR3 reads CASSGGLAGREQYF. In nucleotides, the CDR3 is TGTGCCAGCAGCGGCGGACTAGCGGGAAGGGAGCAGTACTTC.

The V and J genes are TRBV5-1 and TRBJ2-5; TRBD1 matches at 9 bases. CDR3 length: 17 residues. Germline values: CDR1 SGHRS, CDR2 YFSETQ. V was clipped by 1 base and J by 3 bases; unmatched bases: 10. The CDR3 sequence is CASSLNRGLGGEETQYF. The CDR3, as DNA: TGCGCCAGCAGCTTGAACAGGGGGCTCGGTGGGGAAGAGACCCAGTACTTC.

The chain has TRBV5-1 and TRBJ2-1, with unresolved D. Trimming pared 6 bases from V and 0 bases from J, leaving 16 bases between. The CDR3 length is 16 residues. Germline loops: CDR1 SGHRS, CDR2 YFSETQ. The CDR3 sequence is CASIPGQPGSYNEQFF. The DNA for the CDR3 is TGCGCCAGCATCCCCGGTCAGCCCGGCTCCTACAATGAGCAGTTCTTC.

The chain has TRBV9 and TRBJ1-1; TRBD1 is a possible D gene (5 bases). Trimming shortened V by 3 bases and J by 5 bases, and 20 bases separated the two germline ends. This CDR3 comprises 16 residues. CDR1 and CDR2 from the germline V gene are SGDLS and YYNGEE. The CDR3 region is CASSEGRVGPRTEAFF. The CDR3 DNA reads TGTGCCAGCAGCGAGGGGCGGGTGGGGCCGAGGACTGAAGCTTTCTTT.

The chain couples TRBV5-1 to TRBJ1-1; the match to TRBD1 covers 9 bases. The CDR3 runs 16 residues. V lost 0 bases to trimming and J lost 5 bases; unmatched junction nucleotides: 8. The germline V gene encodes CDR1 SGHRS and CDR2 YFSETQ. The CDR3 coding sequence is TGCGCCAGCAGCTTGGTGGGGGGACAGGGATTGACTGAAGCTTTCTTT. Protein: CASSLVGGQGLTEAFF.

V is TRBV6-4 and J is TRBJ2-2; 11 nucleotides line up with TRBD2. The CDR3 loop spans 16 amino acids. CDR1 MRHNA and CDR2 SNTAGT come from the germline V gene. V gave up 2 bases and J gave up 5 bases; unmatched junction bases: 4. The CDR3 DNA reads as TGTGCCAGCAGTGACGCTACTAGCGGGAGTACCGGGGAGCTGTTTTTT. Amino acid sequence: CASSDATSGSTGELFF.

CDR3 in DNA: TGTGCCAGCAGCCCCGGGACCTTAAACACTGAAGCTTTCTTT. This codes for CASSPGTLNTEAFF. This chain uses TRBV5-6 with TRBJ1-1, with a weak D call TRBD1 (5 bases). The CDR3 length is 14 residues. Per the germline V gene, CDR1 is SGHDT and CDR2 is YYEEEE. The germline V and J ends were trimmed by 4 bases and 2 bases, with 12 bases remaining between them.

V and J are TRBV2 and TRBJ1-2; no clear D. CDR1 is SNHLY and CDR2 is FYNNEI in the germline V gene. The V and J ends lost 2 bases and 5 bases respectively, with 6 bases between them. The CDR3 runs to 12 residues. CDR3 DNA: TGTGCCAGCAGTGAATGGAAGTATGGCTACACCTTC. Translating gives CASSEWKYGYTF.

The chain uses TRBV11-2 and TRBJ1-2, with TRBD1 as a possible D gene (5 bases). CDR1 is SGHAT and CDR2 is FQNNGV in the germline V gene. The CDR3 totals 14 residues. V lost 0 bases and J 2 bases, leaving 7 bases between the germline ends. The CDR3 protein is CASSLDDSNYGYTF. The CDR3 DNA follows: TGTGCCAGCAGCTTAGACGACAGCAACTATGGCTACACCTTC.

In its sample, this clone was seen once. The chain employs TRBV5-1 and TRBJ2-3; D remains unclear. V shed 3 bases and J shed 0 bases, with 11 bases lying between them. The germline V gene has CDR1 SGHRS and CDR2 YFSETQ. This CDR3 spans 15 amino acids. CDR3 in DNA: TGCGCCAGCAGCTCGATCGAGGCTAGCACAGATACGCAGTATTTT. This gives the protein CASSSIEASTDTQYF.

The chain uses TRBV10-1 and TRBJ2-1, with 14 bases aligning to TRBD2. The CDR3 extends over 18 amino acids. The V gene end was trimmed by 3 bases and the J gene end by 7 bases; junction bases not matched to a gene: 11. Germline CDR1 is WNHNN and CDR2 is SYGVQD (reference sequence). CDR3 sequence (DNA): TGCGCCAGCAGTGACCATGACTGGACTAGCGGGAGGCGAAATGAGCAGTTCTTC. This translates into CASSDHDWTSGRRNEQFF.